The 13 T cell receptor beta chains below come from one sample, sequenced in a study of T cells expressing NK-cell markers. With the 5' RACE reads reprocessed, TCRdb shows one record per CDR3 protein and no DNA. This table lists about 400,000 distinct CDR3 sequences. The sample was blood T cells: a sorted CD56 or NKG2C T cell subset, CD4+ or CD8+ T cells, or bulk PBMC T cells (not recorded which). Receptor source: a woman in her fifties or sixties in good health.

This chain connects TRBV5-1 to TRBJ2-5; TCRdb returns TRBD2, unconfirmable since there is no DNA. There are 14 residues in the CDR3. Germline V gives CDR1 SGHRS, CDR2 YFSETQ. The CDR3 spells CASSHPTSGETQYF.

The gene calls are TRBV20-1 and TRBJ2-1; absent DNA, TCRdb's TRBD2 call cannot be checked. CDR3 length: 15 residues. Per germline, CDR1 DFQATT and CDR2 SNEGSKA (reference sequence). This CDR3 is CSANWPREGYNEQFF.

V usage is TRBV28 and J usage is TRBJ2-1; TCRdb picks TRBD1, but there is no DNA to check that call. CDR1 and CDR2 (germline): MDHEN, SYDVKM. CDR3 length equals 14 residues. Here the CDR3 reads CASVGGGFTNEQFF.

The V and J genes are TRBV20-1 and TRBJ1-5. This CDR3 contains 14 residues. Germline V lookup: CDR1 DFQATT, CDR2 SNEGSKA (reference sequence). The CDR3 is CSVGWKSVDQPQHF.

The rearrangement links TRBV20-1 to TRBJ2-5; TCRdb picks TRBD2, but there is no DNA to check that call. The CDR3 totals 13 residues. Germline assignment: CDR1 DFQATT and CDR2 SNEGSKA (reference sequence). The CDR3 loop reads CSPGPAGGETQYF.

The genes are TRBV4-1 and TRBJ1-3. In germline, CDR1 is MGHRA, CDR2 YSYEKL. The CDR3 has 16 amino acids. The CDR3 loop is CASSQVRRGGGNTIYF.

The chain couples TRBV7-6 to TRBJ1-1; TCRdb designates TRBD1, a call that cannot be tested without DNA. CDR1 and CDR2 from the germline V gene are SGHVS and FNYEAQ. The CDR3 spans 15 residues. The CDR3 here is CASSNLTGPNTEAFF.

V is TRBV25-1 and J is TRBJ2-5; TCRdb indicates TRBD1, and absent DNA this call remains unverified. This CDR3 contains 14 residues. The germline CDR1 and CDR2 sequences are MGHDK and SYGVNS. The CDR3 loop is CASSIPGLGETQYF.

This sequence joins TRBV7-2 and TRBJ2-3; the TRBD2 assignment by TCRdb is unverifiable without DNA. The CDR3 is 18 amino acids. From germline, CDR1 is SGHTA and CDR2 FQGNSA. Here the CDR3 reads CASSFRPKTSGRADTQYF. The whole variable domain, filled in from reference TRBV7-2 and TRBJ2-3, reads GAGVSQSPSNKVTEKGKDVELRCDPISGHTALYWYRQSLGQGLEFLIYFQGNSAPDKSGLPSDRFSAERTGGSVSTLTIQRTQQEDSAVYLCASSFRPKTSGRADTQYFGPGTRLTVL.

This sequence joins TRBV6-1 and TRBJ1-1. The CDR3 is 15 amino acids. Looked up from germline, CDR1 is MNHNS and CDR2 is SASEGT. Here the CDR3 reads CASSEVLGLNTEAFF.

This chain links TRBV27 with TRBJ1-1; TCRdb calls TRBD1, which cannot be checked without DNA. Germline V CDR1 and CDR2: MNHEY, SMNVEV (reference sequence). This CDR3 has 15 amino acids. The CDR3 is CASTRRGVETTEAFF.

The CDR3 sequence is CSVKPGLAPNTDTQYF. The J gene is TRBJ2-3, the V gene TRBV29-1; absent DNA, TCRdb's TRBD2 call cannot be checked. There are 16 residues in the CDR3. Germline CDR1 SQVTM, CDR2 ANQGSEA.

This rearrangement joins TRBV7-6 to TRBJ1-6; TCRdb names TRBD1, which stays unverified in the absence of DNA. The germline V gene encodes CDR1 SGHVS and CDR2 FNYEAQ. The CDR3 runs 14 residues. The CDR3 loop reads CASSIQGEGSPLHF.